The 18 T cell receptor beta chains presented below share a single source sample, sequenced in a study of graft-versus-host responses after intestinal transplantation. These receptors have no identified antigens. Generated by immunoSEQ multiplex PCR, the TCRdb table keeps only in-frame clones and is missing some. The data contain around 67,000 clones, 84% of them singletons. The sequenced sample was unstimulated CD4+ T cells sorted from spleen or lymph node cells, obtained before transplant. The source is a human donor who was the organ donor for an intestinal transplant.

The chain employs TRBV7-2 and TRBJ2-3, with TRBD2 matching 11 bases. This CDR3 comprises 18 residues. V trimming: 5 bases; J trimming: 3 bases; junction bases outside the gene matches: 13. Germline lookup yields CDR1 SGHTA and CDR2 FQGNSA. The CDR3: CASSKPPGLAGGTDTQYF. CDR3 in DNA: TGTGCCAGCAGCAAACCTCCGGGGCTAGCGGGGGGTACAGATACGCAGTATTTT.

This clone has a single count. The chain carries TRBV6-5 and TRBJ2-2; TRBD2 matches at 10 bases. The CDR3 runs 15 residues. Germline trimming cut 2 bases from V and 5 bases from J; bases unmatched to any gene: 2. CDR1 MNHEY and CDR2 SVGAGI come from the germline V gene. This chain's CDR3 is CASSYGLAATGELFF. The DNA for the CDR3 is TGTGCCAGCAGTTACGGACTAGCGGCGACCGGGGAGCTGTTTTTT.

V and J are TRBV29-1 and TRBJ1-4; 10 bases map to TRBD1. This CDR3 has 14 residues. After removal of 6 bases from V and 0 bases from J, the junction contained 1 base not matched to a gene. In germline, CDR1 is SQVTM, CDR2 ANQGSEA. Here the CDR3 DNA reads TGCAGCGTGGGACAGGGGACAACTAATGAAAAACTGTTTTTT. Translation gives CSVGQGTTNEKLFF.

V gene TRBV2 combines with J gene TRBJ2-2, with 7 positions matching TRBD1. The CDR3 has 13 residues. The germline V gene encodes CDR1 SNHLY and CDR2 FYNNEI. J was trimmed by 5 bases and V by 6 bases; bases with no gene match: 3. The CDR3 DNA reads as TGTGCCAGCAGCGAACAGGGGACCGGGGAGCTGTTTTTT. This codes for CASSEQGTGELFF.

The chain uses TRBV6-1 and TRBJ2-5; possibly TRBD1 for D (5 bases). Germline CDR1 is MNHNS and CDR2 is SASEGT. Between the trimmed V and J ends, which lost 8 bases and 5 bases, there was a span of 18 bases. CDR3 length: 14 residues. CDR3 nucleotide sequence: TGTGCCAGCTGCTTGGAAACAGGAAGCGAGACCCAGTACTTC. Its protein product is CASCLETGSETQYF.

This chain's CDR3 is CASSFRGQTDTQYF. DNA of the CDR3: TGTGCCAGCAGCTTCAGGGGGCAAACAGATACGCAGTATTTT. This sequence joins TRBV7-3 and TRBJ2-3; 8 bases are shared with TRBD1. This CDR3 has 14 residues. Germline V gene lookup returns CDR1 SGHTA and CDR2 FQGTGA. V was clipped by 3 bases and J by 3 bases; unmatched bases: 2. Together with reference TRBV7-3 and TRBJ2-3, the CDR3 gives the full variable domain: GAGVSQTPSNKVTEKGKYVELRCDPISGHTALYWYRQSLGQGPEFLIYFQGTGAADDSGLPNDRFFAVRPEGSVSTLKIQRTERGDSAVYLCASSFRGQTDTQYFGPGTRLTVL.

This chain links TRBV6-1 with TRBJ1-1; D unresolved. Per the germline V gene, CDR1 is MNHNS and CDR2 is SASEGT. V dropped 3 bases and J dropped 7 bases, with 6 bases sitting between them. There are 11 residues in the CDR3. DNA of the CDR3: TGTGCCAGCAGTGATCGGTATGAAGCTTTCTTT. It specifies CASSDRYEAFF.

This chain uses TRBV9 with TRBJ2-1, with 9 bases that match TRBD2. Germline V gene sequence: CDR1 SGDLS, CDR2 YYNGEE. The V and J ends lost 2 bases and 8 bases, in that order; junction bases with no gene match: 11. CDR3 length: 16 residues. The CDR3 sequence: CASSVPTGTSMDEQFF. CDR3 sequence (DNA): TGTGCCAGCAGCGTTCCCACCGGGACTAGCATGGATGAGCAGTTCTTC. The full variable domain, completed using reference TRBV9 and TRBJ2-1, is DSGVTQTPKHLITATGQRVTLRCSPRSGDLSVYWYQQSLDQGLQFLIQYYNGEERAKGNILERFSAQQFPDLHSELNLSSLELGDSALYFCASSVPTGTSMDEQFFGPGTRLTVL.

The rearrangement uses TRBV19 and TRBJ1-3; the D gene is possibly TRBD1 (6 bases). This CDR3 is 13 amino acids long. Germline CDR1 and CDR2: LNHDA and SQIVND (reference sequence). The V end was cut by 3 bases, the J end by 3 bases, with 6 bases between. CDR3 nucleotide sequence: TGTGCCAGTAGTATGACAGGTGGAAACACCATATATTTT. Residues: CASSMTGGNTIYF.

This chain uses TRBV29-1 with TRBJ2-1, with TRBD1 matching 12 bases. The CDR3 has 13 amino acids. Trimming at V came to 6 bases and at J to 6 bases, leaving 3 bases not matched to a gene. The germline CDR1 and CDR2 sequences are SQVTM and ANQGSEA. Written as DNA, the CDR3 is TGCAGCGTGGGGACAGGGGGCCTCAATGAGCAGTTCTTC. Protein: CSVGTGGLNEQFF.

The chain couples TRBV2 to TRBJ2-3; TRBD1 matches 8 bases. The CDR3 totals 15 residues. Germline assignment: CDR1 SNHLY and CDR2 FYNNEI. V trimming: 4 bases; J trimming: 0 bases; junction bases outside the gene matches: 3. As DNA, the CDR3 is TGTGCCAGCAGTGGAAGACAGGGGAGCACAGATACGCAGTATTTT. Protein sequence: CASSGRQGSTDTQYF.

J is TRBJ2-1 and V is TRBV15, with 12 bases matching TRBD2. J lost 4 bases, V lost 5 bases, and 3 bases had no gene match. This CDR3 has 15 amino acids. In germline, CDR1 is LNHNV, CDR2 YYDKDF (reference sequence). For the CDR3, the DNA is TGTGCCACCAGCCGTACTAGCGGGGGGTACAATGAGCAGTTCTTC. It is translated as CATSRTSGGYNEQFF.

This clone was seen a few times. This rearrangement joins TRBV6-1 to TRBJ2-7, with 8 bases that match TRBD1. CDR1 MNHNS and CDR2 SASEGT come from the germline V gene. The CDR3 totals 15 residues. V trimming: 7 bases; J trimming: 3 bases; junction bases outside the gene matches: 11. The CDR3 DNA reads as TGTGCCAGCACCCCAGGACAGGGTAAGAACTACGAGCAGTACGTC. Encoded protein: CASTPGQGKNYEQYV.

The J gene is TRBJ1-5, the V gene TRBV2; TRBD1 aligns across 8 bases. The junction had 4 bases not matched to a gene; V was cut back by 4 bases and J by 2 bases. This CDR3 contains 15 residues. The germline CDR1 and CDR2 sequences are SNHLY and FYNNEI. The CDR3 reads CASSATGEGNQPQHF. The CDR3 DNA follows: TGTGCCAGCAGTGCGACAGGGGAGGGCAATCAGCCCCAGCATTTT.

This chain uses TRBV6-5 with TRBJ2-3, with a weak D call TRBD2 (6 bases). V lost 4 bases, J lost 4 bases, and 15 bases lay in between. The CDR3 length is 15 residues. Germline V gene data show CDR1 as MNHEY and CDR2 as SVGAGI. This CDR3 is CASSLPAGKSDTQYF. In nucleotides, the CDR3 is TGTGCCAGCAGTTTACCGGCGGGGAAGTCAGATACGCAGTATTTT.

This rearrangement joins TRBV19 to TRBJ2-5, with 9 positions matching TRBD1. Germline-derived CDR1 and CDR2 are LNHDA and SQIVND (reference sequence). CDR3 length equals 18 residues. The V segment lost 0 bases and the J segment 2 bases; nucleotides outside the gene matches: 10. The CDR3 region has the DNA TGTGCCAGTAGTATAGATGTCGGAACAGGGGGCTTTCAAGAGACCCAGTACTTC. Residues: CASSIDVGTGGFQETQYF. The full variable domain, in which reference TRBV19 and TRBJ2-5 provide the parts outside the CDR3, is DGGITQSPKYLFRKEGQNVTLSCEQNLNHDAMYWYRQDPGQGLRLIYYSQIVNDFQKGDIAEGYSVSREKKESFPLTVTSAQKNPTAFYLCASSIDVGTGGFQETQYFGPGTRLLVL.

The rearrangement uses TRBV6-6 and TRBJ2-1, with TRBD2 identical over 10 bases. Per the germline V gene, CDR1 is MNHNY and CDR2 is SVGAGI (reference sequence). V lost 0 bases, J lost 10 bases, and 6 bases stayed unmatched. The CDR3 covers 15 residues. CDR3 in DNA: TGTGCCAGCAGTTACTCAGCGGGGGGGGCTCTAGAGCAGTTCTTC. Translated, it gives CASSYSAGGALEQFF.

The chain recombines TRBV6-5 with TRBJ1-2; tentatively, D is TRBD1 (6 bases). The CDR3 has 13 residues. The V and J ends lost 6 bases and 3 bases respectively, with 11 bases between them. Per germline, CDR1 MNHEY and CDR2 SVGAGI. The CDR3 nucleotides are TGTGCCAGCAGCCGCGACAGGTACTATGGCTACACCTTC. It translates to CASSRDRYYGYTF.